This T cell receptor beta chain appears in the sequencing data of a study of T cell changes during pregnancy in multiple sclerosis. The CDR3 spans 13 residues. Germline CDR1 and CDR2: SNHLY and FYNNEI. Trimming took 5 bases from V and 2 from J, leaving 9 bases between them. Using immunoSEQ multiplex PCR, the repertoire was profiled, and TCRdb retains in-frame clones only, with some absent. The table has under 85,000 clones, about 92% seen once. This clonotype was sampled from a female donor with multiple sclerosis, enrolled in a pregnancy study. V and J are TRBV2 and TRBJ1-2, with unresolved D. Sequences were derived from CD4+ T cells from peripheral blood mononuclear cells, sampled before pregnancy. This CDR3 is CASSPAGNYGYTF. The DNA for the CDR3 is TGTGCCAGCAGTCCGGCGGGGAACTATGGCTACACCTTC.